This T cell receptor (beta chain) was identified during a study of blood T cell repertoires in COVID-19. V trimming: 3 bases; J trimming: 6 bases; junction bases outside the gene matches: 5. CDR1 and CDR2 from the germline V gene are KGHDR and SFDVKD. The CDR3 is 14 residues long. Sequencing used immunoSEQ multiplex PCR; TCRdb keeps in-frame clones, though not all of them. This table has over 100,000 clones, about 87% appearing once. The specimen sequenced was peripheral blood. This sequence was found in a man between 50 and 59 years old with acute or convalescent COVID-19. The chain joins TRBV24-1 to TRBJ1-2; 8 bases align to TRBD1. CDR3 in amino acids: CATSDPRTGNGYTF. The CDR3 DNA reads TGTGCCACCAGTGATCCCCGGACAGGGAATGGCTACACCTTC.